A selection of T cell receptor beta chains follows, all from one sample in a study of blood T cell repertoires in COVID-19. Generated by immunoSEQ multiplex PCR, the TCRdb table keeps only in-frame clones and is missing some. In the table there are under 140,000 clones, approximately 65% of which are singletons. Specimen: peripheral blood. Receptors originate from a woman aged 60-75 years with acute or convalescent COVID-19. Both conserved end residues are part of each CDR3. The order of the fields is D gene, J gene, V gene, clone size, CDR3 protein, CDR3 DNA. The D gene is left open where the match is weak. The size of a clone is reported for some rows only, either as once, few or many, or as a class for expanded clones.

D: TRBD1
J: TRBJ1-3
V: TRBV6-6
size: .
CDR3: CASSYQGQAGNTIYF
DNA: TGTGCCAGCAGTTACCAGGGACAGGCTGGAAACACCATATATTTT

D: .
J: TRBJ2-2
V: TRBV9
size: .
CDR3: CASTPGLASSTGELFF
DNA: TGTGCCAGCACCCCAGGCCTAGCTAGCTCTACCGGGGAGCTGTTTTTT

D: .
J: TRBJ2-7
V: TRBV18
size: .
CDR3: CASSRTIGTYEQYF
DNA: TGTGCCAGCTCACGGACAATAGGAACCTACGAGCAGTACTTC

D: TRBD1
J: TRBJ1-1
V: TRBV5-1
size: few
CDR3: CASSFDGTGGASRAFF
DNA: TGCGCCAGCAGCTTCGATGGGACAGGGGGCGCATCCCGAGCTTTCTTT

D: .
J: TRBJ2-1
V: TRBV29-1
size: .
CDR3: CSTPGGAANNNEQFF
DNA: TGCAGCACTCCCGGGGGTGCAGCTAACAACAATGAGCAGTTCTTC

D: TRBD1
J: TRBJ2-2
V: TRBV7-2
size: .
CDR3: CASSLNPDRAYTGELFF
DNA: TGTGCCAGCAGCTTAAATCCGGACAGGGCATACACCGGGGAGCTGTTTTTT

D: .
J: TRBJ1-3
V: TRBV2
size: few
CDR3: CASSDGGVAGNTIYF
DNA: TGTGCCAGCAGTGACGGCGGGGTAGCTGGAAACACCATATATTTT

D: .
J: TRBJ1-6
V: TRBV3-1/TRBV3-2
size: many
CDR3: CASSQVAVRSPLHF
DNA: TGTGCCAGCAGCCAAGTTGCAGTACGTTCACCCCTCCACTTT

D: .
J: TRBJ1-5
V: TRBV27
size: few
CDR3: CASSLGGDQEADNQPQHF
DNA: TGTGCCAGCAGTTTAGGAGGGGATCAGGAGGCGGACAATCAGCCCCAGCATTTT

D: TRBD1
J: TRBJ2-2
V: TRBV7-8
size: .
CDR3: CASSLVGTGGKTGELFF
DNA: TGTGCCAGCAGCTTAGTGGGGACAGGGGGAAAGACCGGGGAGCTGTTTTTT

D: .
J: TRBJ2-6
V: TRBV15
size: once
CDR3: CATSSRRLLGANVLTF
DNA: TGTGCCACCAGCAGCCGACGACTCCTGGGGGCCAACGTCCTGACTTTC

D: TRBD1
J: TRBJ1-6
V: TRBV7-9
size: .
CDR3: CASSPPGGNNSPLHF
DNA: TGTGCCAGCAGTCCACCAGGGGGGAATAATTCACCCCTCCACTTT

D: .
J: TRBJ2-7
V: TRBV28
size: .
CDR3: CATNGTPYEQYF
DNA: TGTGCCACAAACGGGACACCCTACGAGCAGTACTTC

D: .
J: TRBJ2-1
V: TRBV6-1
size: .
CDR3: CASSEAVEGTYNEQFF
DNA: TGTGCCAGCAGTGAAGCAGTCGAGGGAACCTACAATGAGCAGTTCTTC

D: TRBD1
J: TRBJ1-1
V: TRBV3-1/TRBV3-2
size: .
CDR3: CASSQGTVNTEAFF
DNA: TGTGCCAGCAGCCAGGGGACAGTGAACACTGAAGCTTTCTTT

D: .
J: TRBJ2-5
V: TRBV18
size: few
CDR3: CASSPPVGQLETQYF
DNA: TGTGCCAGCTCACCACCGGTTGGACAATTAGAGACCCAGTACTTC

D: TRBD1
J: TRBJ2-2
V: TRBV10-3
size: few
CDR3: CAHAGTGETGELFF
DNA: TGTGCCCATGCCGGGACAGGGGAGACCGGGGAGCTGTTTTTT

D: TRBD1
J: TRBJ1-2
V: TRBV28
size: .
CDR3: CASSEIPGQGYGYTF
DNA: TGTGCCAGCAGTGAAATTCCGGGACAGGGCTATGGCTACACCTTC

D: TRBD1
J: TRBJ2-5
V: TRBV24-1
size: .
CDR3: CATSETGDLETQYF
DNA: TGTGCCACCAGTGAGACAGGGGACCTAGAGACCCAGTACTTC

D: TRBD1
J: TRBJ1-6
V: TRBV6-5
size: .
CDR3: CASRGQGFSPLHF
DNA: TGTGCCAGCAGGGGACAGGGGTTTTCACCCCTCCACTTT

D: .
J: TRBJ2-5
V: TRBV20-1
size: .
CDR3: CSARRETQYF
DNA: TGCAGTGCCAGACGAGAGACCCAGTACTTC

D: TRBD2
J: TRBJ2-7
V: TRBV10-2
size: .
CDR3: CASTDPGLARSYEQYF
DNA: TGCGCCAGCACCGACCCCGGACTAGCGCGCTCCTACGAGCAGTACTTC

D: .
J: TRBJ1-3
V: TRBV30
size: few
CDR3: CAWSVKGGAGNTIYF
DNA: TGTGCCTGGAGTGTAAAAGGGGGTGCTGGAAACACCATATATTTT

D: TRBD1
J: TRBJ1-1
V: TRBV19
size: .
CDR3: CASQNRGANTEAFF
DNA: TGTGCCAGTCAAAACAGGGGAGCGAACACTGAAGCTTTCTTT

D: TRBD2
J: TRBJ2-5
V: TRBV7-9
size: .
CDR3: CASSSLAGGGETQYF
DNA: TGTGCCAGCAGCTCCTTAGCGGGGGGCGGAGAGACCCAGTACTTC

D: .
J: TRBJ2-1
V: TRBV10-3
size: .
CDR3: CAITNPGTLYNEQFF
DNA: TGTGCCATCACTAACCCCGGGACACTCTACAATGAGCAGTTCTTC

D: .
J: TRBJ1-1
V: TRBV2
size: many
CDR3: CASSEAGTSAATEAFF
DNA: TGTGCCAGCAGTGAAGCGGGGACTTCCGCAGCGACTGAAGCTTTCTTT

D: .
J: TRBJ1-1
V: TRBV6-1
size: .
CDR3: CASSEASQANTEAFF
DNA: TGTGCCAGCAGTGAAGCGTCGCAGGCAAACACTGAAGCTTTCTTT

D: TRBD1
J: TRBJ2-7
V: TRBV5-5
size: few
CDR3: CASRAGQGRAYEQYF
DNA: TGTGCCAGCAGAGCGGGACAGGGGAGAGCCTACGAGCAGTACTTC

D: .
J: TRBJ1-2
V: TRBV5-1
size: few
CDR3: CASSLDGGGDYGYTF
DNA: TGCGCCAGCAGCTTGGATGGGGGAGGAGACTATGGCTACACCTTC

D: .
J: TRBJ2-7
V: TRBV5-1
size: many
CDR3: CASSWTMAGEQYF
DNA: TGCGCCAGCAGCTGGACGATGGCGGGCGAGCAGTACTTC

D: .
J: TRBJ1-4
V: TRBV27
size: few
CDR3: CASRPATQTNEKLFF
DNA: TGTGCCAGCAGGCCGGCTACACAGACTAATGAAAAACTGTTTTTT

D: TRBD1
J: TRBJ1-3
V: TRBV6-1
size: .
CDR3: CASSERGLAGNTIYF
DNA: TGTGCCAGCAGTGAAAGGGGGCTAGCTGGAAACACCATATATTTT

D: .
J: TRBJ2-7
V: TRBV9
size: .
CDR3: CASSVGFGVRSYEQYF
DNA: TGTGCCAGCAGCGTTGGATTCGGGGTCCGCTCCTACGAGCAGTACTTC

D: .
J: TRBJ1-6
V: TRBV12-3/TRBV12-4
size: .
CDR3: CASSLGNSPLHF
DNA: TGTGCCAGCAGTCTCGGTAATTCACCCCTCCACTTT

D: .
J: TRBJ1-3
V: TRBV2
size: .
CDR3: CACQPGYSGNTIYF
DNA: TGTGCCTGCCAACCAGGCTACTCTGGAAACACCATATATTTT

D: TRBD2
J: TRBJ2-3
V: TRBV27
size: .
CDR3: CASSFVTGSSGGHRDTQYF
DNA: TGTGCCAGCAGTTTCGTGACGGGGAGTAGCGGGGGCCACCGGGATACGCAGTATTTT

D: TRBD1
J: TRBJ2-1
V: TRBV5-1
size: .
CDR3: CASSFRDRGRNEQFF
DNA: TGCGCCAGCAGCTTCCGGGACAGGGGACGAAATGAGCAGTTCTTC

D: TRBD1
J: TRBJ1-5
V: TRBV11-2
size: .
CDR3: CASSPGGPQHF
DNA: TGTGCCAGCAGCCCAGGGGGGCCCCAGCATTTT

D: TRBD1
J: TRBJ2-7
V: TRBV7-2
size: .
CDR3: CASSSYGTGAYEQYF
DNA: TGTGCCAGCAGCTCTTACGGGACAGGGGCCTACGAGCAGTACTTC

D: TRBD1
J: TRBJ2-2
V: TRBV7-8
size: .
CDR3: CASSFPGQGGSGELFF
DNA: TGTGCCAGCAGCTTTCCGGGACAGGGTGGGTCCGGGGAGCTGTTTTTT

D: .
J: TRBJ1-1
V: TRBV10-3
size: .
CDR3: CAISEEDRNTEAFF
DNA: TGTGCCATCAGTGAAGAGGACAGGAACACTGAAGCTTTCTTT

D: .
J: TRBJ1-4
V: TRBV7-2
size: .
CDR3: CASSFQGIHEKLFF
DNA: TGTGCCAGCAGCTTTCAGGGTATACACGAAAAACTGTTTTTT

D: .
J: TRBJ2-2
V: TRBV9
size: .
CDR3: CASSVGTVNTGELFF
DNA: TGTGCCAGCAGCGTAGGCACAGTGAACACCGGGGAGCTGTTTTTT

D: .
J: TRBJ1-3
V: TRBV28
size: .
CDR3: CASSFQLKYPIDSLSGNTIYF
DNA: TGTGCCAGCAGTTTCCAGCTAAAATACCCGATAGACAGCCTCTCTGGAAACACCATATATTTT

D: TRBD1
J: TRBJ2-2
V: TRBV6-2/TRBV6-3
size: many
CDR3: CASSSGTGFAGELFF
DNA: TGTGCCAGCAGCTCAGGGACAGGGTTCGCCGGGGAGCTGTTTTTT

D: .
J: TRBJ1-3
V: TRBV7-2
size: .
CDR3: CASSRSVYTGGNTIYF
DNA: TGTGCCAGCAGCCGGTCGGTGTATACGGGAGGAAACACCATATATTTT

D: .
J: TRBJ2-3
V: TRBV15
size: .
CDR3: CATSRDIDTQYF
DNA: TGTGCCACCAGCAGAGACATAGATACGCAGTATTTT

D: .
J: TRBJ1-1
V: TRBV7-2
size: .
CDR3: CASSLEQAGTTEAFF
DNA: TGTGCCAGCAGCTTAGAACAGGCGGGAACCACTGAAGCTTTCTTT

D: .
J: TRBJ2-1
V: TRBV14
size: .
CDR3: CASSLLGGSFNEQFF
DNA: TGTGCCAGCAGCCTTCTGGGGGGATCTTTCAATGAGCAGTTCTTC

D: TRBD1
J: TRBJ1-2
V: TRBV28
size: .
CDR3: CASSLGGGGLSGYTF
DNA: TGTGCCAGCAGTTTAGGAGGGGGCGGCCTAAGTGGCTACACCTTC

D: .
J: TRBJ1-4
V: TRBV6-5
size: .
CDR3: CASSYSAHGGEKLFF
DNA: TGTGCCAGCAGTTACTCGGCACATGGAGGTGAAAAACTGTTTTTT

D: TRBD1
J: TRBJ1-2
V: TRBV28
size: .
CDR3: CASRPPGQGARGYTF
DNA: TGTGCCAGCAGACCTCCGGGACAGGGGGCGCGTGGCTACACCTTC